The T cell receptor beta chain described here comes from a study of radiation and T cells in renal cell carcinoma. The time point denotes: blood 2 weeks post-SBRT. Documented treatment: 15 Gy SBRT to primary tumor, nephrectomy 4 weeks later. Clear cell pathology was present in this patient's renal cell carcinoma. Profiled with immunoSEQ multiplex PCR; TCRdb holds only in-frame clones, not every one. This table holds 60,000 to 80,000 clones, 82% found once. Germline V gives CDR1 MDHEN, CDR2 SYDVKM. V was trimmed by 2 bases and J by 3 bases, leaving 17 bases between them. CDR3 length equals 16 residues. The sequence was collected from a man aged 55 to 70 with renal cell carcinoma. The chain links TRBV28 to TRBJ2-7, with D possibly being TRBD1 (6 bases). Sequenced here: blood, sampled from a patient whose treatment included radiotherapy and nephrectomy. The CDR3 sequence: CASSLSIGQGLYEQYF. As DNA, the CDR3 is TGTGCCAGCAGTTTAAGCATTGGGCAGGGGCTCTACGAGCAGTACTTC.